This T cell receptor (beta chain) was obtained from a study of T cell changes during pregnancy in multiple sclerosis. The CDR3 is made up of 15 amino acids. In germline, CDR1 is KGHSH, CDR2 LQKENI. The V gene lost 2 bases and the J gene lost 10 bases, with 18 bases spanning the gap. Data came from immunoSEQ multiplex PCR; TCRdb stores just in-frame clones and leaves some out. Of roughly 100,000 clones in the sample, 85% to 95% were seen once. Here the sequenced sample was peripheral blood, taken after pregnancy. This chain connects TRBV18 to TRBJ1-5, with D hard to call. The sequence derives from a female donor with multiple sclerosis, enrolled in a pregnancy study. The CDR3 loop reads CASSPLEGAVSPQHF. DNA of the CDR3: TGTGCCAGCTCACCATTGGAGGGTGCCGTGAGCCCCCAGCATTTT.